A selection of T cell receptor beta chains follows, all from one sample in a study of early T cells in non-severe SARS-CoV-2 infection. TCRdb used MiXCR to reprocess the 5' RACE reads, holding one entry per CDR3 protein. The sample lists 60,000 or so distinct CDR3 sequences, around 10% seen once, with roughly 4% in the top ten. Source: whole blood, taken at baseline. These receptors came from an adult who was a healthcare worker with PCR-confirmed SARS-CoV-2 infection or an uninfected control (not recorded which). Both conserved end residues are part of each CDR3. The order of the fields is J gene, clone size, D gene, V gene, CDR3 protein, CDR3 DNA. A D gene is named only where the DNA matches it firmly. Size values are once, few and many counts, or a class for expanded clones, and some rows have none.

J: TRBJ2-4
size: few
D: NA
V: TRBV10-1
CDR3: CASSGHPQGVQYF
DNA: TGCGCCAGCAGCGGACACCCCCAAGGCGTTCAGTACTTC

J: TRBJ1-3
size: few
D: NA
V: TRBV30
CDR3: CAWRHGRISGNTIYF
DNA: TGTGCCTGGAGGCACGGGAGAATTTCTGGAAACACCATATATTTT

J: TRBJ2-4
size: many
D: TRBD1
V: TRBV12-3/TRBV12-4
CDR3: CASSLSGQGAKGNIQYF
DNA: TGTGCCAGCAGTTTATCCGGACAGGGGGCTAAGGGAAACATTCAGTACTTC

J: TRBJ1-1
size: NA
D: NA
V: TRBV12-3/TRBV12-4
CDR3: CASSYGGGGTEAFF
DNA: TGTGCCAGCAGTTATGGGGGTGGGGGCACTGAAGCTTTCTTT

J: TRBJ2-1
size: few
D: TRBD1
V: TRBV6-1
CDR3: CASSEVQGDEQFF
DNA: TGTGCCAGCAGTGAAGTCCAGGGGGATGAGCAGTTCTTC

J: TRBJ1-2
size: few
D: NA
V: TRBV11-2
CDR3: CASSLMENWTSF
DNA: TGTGCCAGCAGCTTAATGGAAAATTGGACATCCTTC

J: TRBJ2-7
size: few
D: NA
V: TRBV11-2
CDR3: CASRETATYEQYF
DNA: TGTGCCAGCCGGGAAACAGCTACCTACGAGCAGTACTTC

J: TRBJ2-5
size: many
D: TRBD1
V: TRBV15
CDR3: CATSRDRGRQETQYF
DNA: TGTGCCACCAGCAGGGACAGGGGCCGCCAGGAGACCCAGTACTTC

J: TRBJ2-1
size: many
D: NA
V: TRBV19
CDR3: CASSITGGYEQFF
DNA: TGTGCCAGTAGTATAACCGGCGGGTATGAGCAGTTCTTC

J: TRBJ2-7
size: NA
D: TRBD1
V: TRBV2
CDR3: CATQGLGEQYF
DNA: TGTGCCACACAGGGGCTGGGAGAGCAGTACTTC

J: TRBJ2-7
size: many
D: TRBD1
V: TRBV2
CDR3: CASSSDRAYEQYF
DNA: TGTGCCAGCAGTTCCGACAGGGCGTACGAGCAGTACTTC

J: TRBJ1-2
size: few
D: NA
V: TRBV11-2
CDR3: CASSGQKDYGYTF
DNA: TGTGCCAGCAGCGGACAGAAAGACTATGGCTACACCTTC

J: TRBJ2-5
size: NA
D: NA
V: TRBV5-1
CDR3: CASSWDQETQYF
DNA: TGCGCCAGCAGCTGGGACCAAGAGACCCAGTACTTC